Below are 5 T cell receptor beta chains sequenced from a single sample in a study of CD8 T cells in Susac syndrome. Random hexamers were used to reverse transcribe about 0.45 to 1 ug of RNA. TCRdb re-called the immunoSEQ multiplex PCR reads through MiXCR, storing one row per CDR3 protein. The table has 400,000 to 550,000 distinct CDR3 sequences, more than 70% seen once. Source material: CD8+ T cells from PBMCs. These receptor sequences come from a human donor with multiple sclerosis.

This clonotype was recorded a few times. The chain is built from TRBV28 and TRBJ1-1; 10 bases map to TRBD1. Germline trimming cut 2 bases from V and 4 bases from J; bases unmatched to any gene: 4. The length of the CDR3 is 15 residues. Germline V gene lookup returns CDR1 MDHEN and CDR2 SYDVKM. The CDR3 is CASSLDRGLGTEAFF. CDR3 nucleotide sequence: TGTGCCAGCAGTTTAGACAGGGGGCTGGGCACTGAAGCTTTCTTT.

V gene TRBV3-1 combines with J gene TRBJ2-7; D call uncertain. Trimming cost V 3 bases and J 7 bases, with 10 bases left between them. The germline gives CDR1 LGHDT, CDR2 YNNKEL (reference sequence). The CDR3 has 12 residues. DNA of the CDR3: TGTGCCAGCAGCCACGCCTCGGAGGAGCAGTACTTC. Translating gives CASSHASEEQYF.

The rearrangement uses TRBV19 and TRBJ1-5, with TRBD1 matching 9 bases. Germline-derived CDR1 and CDR2 are LNHDA and SQIVND (reference sequence). After removal of 3 bases from V and 0 bases from J, the junction contained 18 bases not matched to a gene. This CDR3 comprises 21 residues. In DNA form, the CDR3 reads TGTGCCAGTAGTATGGCGCACTGGGACAGGGTACAAGATTATAGCAATCAGCCCCAGCATTTT. Translated: CASSMAHWDRVQDYSNQPQHF.

This clonotype was seen more than once but under ten times. This chain links TRBV27 with TRBJ2-7, with D perhaps matching TRBD1 (5 bases). With 5 bases removed from V and 4 bases from J, the gap between germline ends came to 12 bases. CDR3 length: 13 residues. CDR1 and CDR2 from the germline V gene are MNHEY and SMNVEV (reference sequence). In DNA form, the CDR3 reads TGTGCCAGCAGTCTCACGACAGAATACGAGCAGTACTTC. Its protein product is CASSLTTEYEQYF.

CDR3 nucleotides: TGTGCCAGCAGTTTGGGGGAGAAAGCTTTCTTT. The encoded protein is CASSLGEKAFF. The rearrangement links TRBV27 to TRBJ1-1; possible D gene TRBD1, 5 bases. The V gene's germline CDR1 is MNHEY and CDR2 SMNVEV (reference sequence). CDR3 length: 11 amino acids. Deletions cut 3 bases from V and 9 bases from J, with 8 bases between.